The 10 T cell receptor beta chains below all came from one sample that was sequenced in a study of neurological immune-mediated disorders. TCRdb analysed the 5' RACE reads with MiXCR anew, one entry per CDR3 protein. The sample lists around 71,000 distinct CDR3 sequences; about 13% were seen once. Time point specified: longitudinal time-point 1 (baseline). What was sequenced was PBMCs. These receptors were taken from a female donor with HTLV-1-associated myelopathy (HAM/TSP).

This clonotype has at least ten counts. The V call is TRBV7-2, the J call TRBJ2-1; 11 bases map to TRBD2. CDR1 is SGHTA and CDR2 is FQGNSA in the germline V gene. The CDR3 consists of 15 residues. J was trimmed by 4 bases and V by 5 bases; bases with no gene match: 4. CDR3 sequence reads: CASSSSGGDYNEQFF. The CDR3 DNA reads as TGTGCCAGCAGCAGTAGCGGGGGGGATTACAATGAGCAGTTCTTC. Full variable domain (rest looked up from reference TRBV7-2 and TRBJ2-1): GAGVSQSPSNKVTEKGKDVELRCDPISGHTALYWYRQSLGQGLEFLIYFQGNSAPDKSGLPSDRFSAERTGGSVSTLTIQRTQQEDSAVYLCASSSSGGDYNEQFFGPGTRLTVL.

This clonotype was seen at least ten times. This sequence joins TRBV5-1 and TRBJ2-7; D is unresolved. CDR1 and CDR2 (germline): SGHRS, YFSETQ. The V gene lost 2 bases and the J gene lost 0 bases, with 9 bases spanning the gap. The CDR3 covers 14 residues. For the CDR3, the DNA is TGCGCCAGCAGCTTAGCCGGCGCCTCCTACGAGCAGTACTTC. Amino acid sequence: CASSLAGASYEQYF.

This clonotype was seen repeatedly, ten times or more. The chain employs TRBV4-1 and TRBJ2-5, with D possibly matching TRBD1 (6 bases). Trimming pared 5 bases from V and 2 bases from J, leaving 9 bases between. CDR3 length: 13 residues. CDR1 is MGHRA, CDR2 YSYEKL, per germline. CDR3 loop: CASSGQLQETQYF. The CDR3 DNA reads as TGCGCCAGCAGCGGACAGCTTCAAGAGACCCAGTACTTC.

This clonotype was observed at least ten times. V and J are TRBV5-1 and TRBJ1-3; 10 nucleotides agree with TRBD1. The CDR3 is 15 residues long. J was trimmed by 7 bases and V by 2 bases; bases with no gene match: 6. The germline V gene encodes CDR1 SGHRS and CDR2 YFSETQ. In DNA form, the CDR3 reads TGCGCCAGCAGCTTCGGGACAGGGGCGTCCAACACCATATATTTT. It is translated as CASSFGTGASNTIYF.

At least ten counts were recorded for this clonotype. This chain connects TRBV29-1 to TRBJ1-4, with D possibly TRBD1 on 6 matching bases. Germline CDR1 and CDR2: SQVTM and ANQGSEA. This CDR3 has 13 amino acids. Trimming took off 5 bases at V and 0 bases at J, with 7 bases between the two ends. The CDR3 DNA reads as TGCAGCGTTCAGGGGACAACTAATGAAAAACTGTTTTTT. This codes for CSVQGTTNEKLFF.

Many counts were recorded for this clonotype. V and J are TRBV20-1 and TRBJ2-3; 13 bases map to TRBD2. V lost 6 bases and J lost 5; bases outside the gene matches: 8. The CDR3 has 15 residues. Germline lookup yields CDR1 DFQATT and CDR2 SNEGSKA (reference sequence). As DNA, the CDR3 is TGCAGTGCCCAAACTAGCGGGGGGGCCCTAGATACGCAGTATTTT. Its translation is CSAQTSGGALDTQYF.

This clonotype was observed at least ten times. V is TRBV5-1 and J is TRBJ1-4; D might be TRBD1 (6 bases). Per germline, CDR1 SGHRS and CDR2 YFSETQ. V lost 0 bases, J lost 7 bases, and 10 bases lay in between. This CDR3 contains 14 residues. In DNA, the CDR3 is TGCGCCAGCAGCTTGGCAGGGGACGGTGAAAAACTGTTTTTT. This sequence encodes CASSLAGDGEKLFF.

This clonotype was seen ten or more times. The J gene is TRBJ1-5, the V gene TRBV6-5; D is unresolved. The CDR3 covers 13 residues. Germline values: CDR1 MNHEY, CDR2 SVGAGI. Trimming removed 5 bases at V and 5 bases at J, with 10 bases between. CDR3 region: CASSVYWDQPQHF. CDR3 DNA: TGTGCCAGCAGTGTGTACTGGGATCAGCCCCAGCATTTT.

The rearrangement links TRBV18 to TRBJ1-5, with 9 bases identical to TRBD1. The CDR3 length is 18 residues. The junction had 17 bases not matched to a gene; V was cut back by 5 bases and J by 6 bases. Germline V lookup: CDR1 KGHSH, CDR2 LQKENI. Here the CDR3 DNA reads TGTGCCAGCTCAGATTACCCCGCCGGGACAGGGTATACTCAGCCCCAGCATTTT. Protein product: CASSDYPAGTGYTQPQHF.

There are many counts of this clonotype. The CDR3 nucleotides are TGTGCCAGCAGCTTGAACAGGCAAACTAACTATGGCTACACCTTC. Its translation: CASSLNRQTNYGYTF. V is TRBV5-8 and J is TRBJ1-2; D may be TRBD1 (5 bases). Germline V gene lookup returns CDR1 SGHTS and CDR2 YDEGEE. This CDR3 has 15 residues. V lost 1 base to trimming and J lost 0 bases, with 10 bases between them.